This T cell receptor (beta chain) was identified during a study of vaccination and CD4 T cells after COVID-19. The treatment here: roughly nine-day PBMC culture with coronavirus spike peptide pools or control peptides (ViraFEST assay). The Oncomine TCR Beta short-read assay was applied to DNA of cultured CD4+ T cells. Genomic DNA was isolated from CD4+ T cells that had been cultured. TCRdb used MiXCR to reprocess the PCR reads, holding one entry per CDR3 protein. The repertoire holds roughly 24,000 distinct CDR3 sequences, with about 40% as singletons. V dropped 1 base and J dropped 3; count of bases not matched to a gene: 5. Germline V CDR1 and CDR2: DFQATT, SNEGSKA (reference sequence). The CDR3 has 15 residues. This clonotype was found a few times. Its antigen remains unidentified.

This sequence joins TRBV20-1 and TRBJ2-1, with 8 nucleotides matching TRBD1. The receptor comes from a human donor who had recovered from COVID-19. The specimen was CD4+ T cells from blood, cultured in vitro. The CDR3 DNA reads TGCAGTGCTAGAGGGCCAGGGGGCATCTACAATGAGCAGTTCTTC. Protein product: CSARGPGGIYNEQFF.